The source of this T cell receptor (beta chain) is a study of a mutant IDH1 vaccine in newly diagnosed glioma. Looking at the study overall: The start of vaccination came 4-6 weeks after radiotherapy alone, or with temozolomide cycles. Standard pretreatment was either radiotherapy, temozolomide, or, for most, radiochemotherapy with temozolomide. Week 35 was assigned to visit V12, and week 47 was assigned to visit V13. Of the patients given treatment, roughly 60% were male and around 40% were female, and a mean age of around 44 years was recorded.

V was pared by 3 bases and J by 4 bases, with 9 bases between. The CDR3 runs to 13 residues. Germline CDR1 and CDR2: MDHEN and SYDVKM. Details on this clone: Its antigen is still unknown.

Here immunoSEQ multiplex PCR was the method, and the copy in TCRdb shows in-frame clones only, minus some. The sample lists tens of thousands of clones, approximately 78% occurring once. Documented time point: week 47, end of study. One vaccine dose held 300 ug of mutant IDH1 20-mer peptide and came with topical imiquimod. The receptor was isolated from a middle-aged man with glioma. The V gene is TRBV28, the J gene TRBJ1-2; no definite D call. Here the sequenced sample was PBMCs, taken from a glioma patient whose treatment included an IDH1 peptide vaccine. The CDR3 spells CASSLGISYGYTF. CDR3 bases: TGTGCCAGCAGTTTGGGGATCAGCTATGGCTACACCTTC.